This T cell receptor (beta chain) originates from a study of blood T cell repertoires in COVID-19. Background on the study: PBMCs, B-cell-depleted T cells, or T cells provided the cDNA or gDNA that made up the material.

Authors' data handling: Nucleated cell number was recorded as an estimate derived from reference gene primer amplification. The assay was immunoSEQ multiplex PCR, and TCRdb's table has in-frame clones only and misses some. V and J calls plus clone size are reproduced from that table; the DNA served to infer D and trimming. The sample lists about 15,000 clones; around 92% were seen once. The source is a human donor with active COVID-19. The donor label of this sample is uncertain. Source material: peripheral blood.

CDR3 amino acids: CASSFTPLSEQYF. The DNA of the CDR3 is TGTGCCAGCAGCTTCACACCTTTATCCGAGCAGTACTTC. The gene calls are TRBV7-2 and TRBJ2-7; D not resolved. Trimming left V 3 bases short and J 6 bases short, with 12 bases between. The germline gives CDR1 SGHTA, CDR2 FQGNSA. This CDR3 spans 13 amino acids.